This TCR beta chain was obtained from a study of spatial heterogeneity in lung cancer. The overall study: In tumor regions, TCR transcript counts tracked strongly with a T cell module score from matched bulk RNA-seq. General observations from the study: The study found that expanded intratumoral alpha and beta TCR counts tracked tumor mutation counts.

This CDR3 contains 14 residues. Unmatched junction bases numbered 1, after V lost 4 bases and J lost 3 bases. CDR1 is SGHVS and CDR2 is FQNEAQ in the germline V gene. This clonotype is deemed medium-sized (0.01 to 0.1%). Antigen: not known. Time point here: sample taken at primary tumor resection. The donor population consisted of 72 patients with untreated, early-stage non-small cell lung cancer. Sequencing covered unsorted whole RNA taken from tumor, nontumor lung or frozen PBMC. Each TCR cDNA molecule bore a unique molecular identifier. MiXCR, applied by TCRdb to the 5' RACE reads, yields one record per CDR3 protein. Among around 7,700 distinct CDR3 sequences listed, roughly 8.8% were seen once.

The TCR was taken from a male donor with early-stage non-small cell lung cancer. Specimen: lung tumor tissue, collected at surgery. This rearrangement joins TRBV7-8 to TRBJ1-5, with 9 bases identical to TRBD1. CDR3 residues: CASSWTGDNQPQHF. Here the CDR3 DNA reads TGTGCCAGCAGCTGGACAGGGGACAATCAGCCCCAGCATTTT. Complete variable domain (other parts from reference TRBV7-8 and TRBJ1-5): GAGVSQSPRYKVAKRGQDVALRCDPISGHVSLFWYQQALGQGPEFLTYFQNEAQLDKSGLPSDRFFAERPEGSVSTLKIQRTQQEDSAVYLCASSWTGDNQPQHFGDGTRLSIL.